This T cell receptor beta chain was profiled in a study of graft-versus-host responses after intestinal transplantation. General study findings and limits: Allografts carried high graft-versus-host to host-versus-graft clonal ratios in patients having graft-donor T cell macrochimerism.

The repertoire was sequenced with immunoSEQ multiplex PCR; TCRdb's copy has only in-frame clones and lacks some. The sample holds roughly 56,000 clones; under 95% are singletons and the top ten take around 2.5%. About this clone: Its specificity is not known.

The material sequenced was PBMCs, taken approximately 120 days after intestinal transplantation. This TCR was sampled from a human patient who received an intestinal transplant, so some T cells may come from the graft donor.

CDR3 loop: CASSNRQGNQPQHF. CDR3 in DNA: TGTGCCAGCAGTAACCGACAGGGGAACCAGCCCCAGCATTTT. The V gene is TRBV27, the J gene TRBJ1-5; the match to TRBD1 covers 8 bases. Germline-derived CDR1 and CDR2 are MNHEY and SMNVEV (reference sequence). V dropped 5 bases and J dropped 7; count of bases not matched to a gene: 7. The CDR3 totals 14 residues.